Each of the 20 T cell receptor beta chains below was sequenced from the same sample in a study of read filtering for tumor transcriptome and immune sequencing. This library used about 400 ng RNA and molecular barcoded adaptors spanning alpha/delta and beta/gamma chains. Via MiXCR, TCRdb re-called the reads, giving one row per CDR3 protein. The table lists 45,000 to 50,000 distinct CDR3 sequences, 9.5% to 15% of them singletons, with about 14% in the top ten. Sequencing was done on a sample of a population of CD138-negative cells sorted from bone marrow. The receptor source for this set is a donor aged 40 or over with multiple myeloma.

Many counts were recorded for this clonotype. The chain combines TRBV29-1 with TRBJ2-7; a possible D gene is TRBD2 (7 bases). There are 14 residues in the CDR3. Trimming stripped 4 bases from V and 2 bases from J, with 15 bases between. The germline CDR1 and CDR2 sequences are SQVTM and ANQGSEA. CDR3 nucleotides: TGCAGCGTTGGGGGGGGGCCCGGGCCCTACGAGCAGTACTTC. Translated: CSVGGGPGPYEQYF.

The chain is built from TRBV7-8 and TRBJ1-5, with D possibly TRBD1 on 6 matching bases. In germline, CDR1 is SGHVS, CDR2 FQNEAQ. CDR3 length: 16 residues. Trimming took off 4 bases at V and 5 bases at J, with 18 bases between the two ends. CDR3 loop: CASSSARGRGYQPQHF. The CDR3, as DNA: TGTGCCAGCAGCTCGGCCAGGGGCAGGGGATATCAGCCCCAGCATTTT.

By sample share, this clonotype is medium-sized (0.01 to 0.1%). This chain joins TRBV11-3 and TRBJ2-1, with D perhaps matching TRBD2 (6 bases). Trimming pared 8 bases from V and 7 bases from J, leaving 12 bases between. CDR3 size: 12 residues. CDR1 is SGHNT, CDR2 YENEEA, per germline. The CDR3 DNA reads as TGTGCCAGCGGGGGACTGCGGAATGAGCAGTTCTTC. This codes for CASGGLRNEQFF. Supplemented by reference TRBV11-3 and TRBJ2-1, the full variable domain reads EAGVVQSPRYKIIEKKQPVAFWCNPISGHNTLYWYLQNLGQGPELLIRYENEEAVDDSQLPKDRFSAERLKGVDSTLKIQPAELGDSAVYLCASGGLRNEQFFGPGTRLTVL.

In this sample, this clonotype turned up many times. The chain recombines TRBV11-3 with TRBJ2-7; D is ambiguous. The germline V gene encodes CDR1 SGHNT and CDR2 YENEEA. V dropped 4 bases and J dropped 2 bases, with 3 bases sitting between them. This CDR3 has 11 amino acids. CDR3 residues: CASSSAYEQYF. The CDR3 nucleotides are TGTGCCAGCAGCTCCGCCTACGAGCAGTACTTC. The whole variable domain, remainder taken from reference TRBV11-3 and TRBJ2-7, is EAGVVQSPRYKIIEKKQPVAFWCNPISGHNTLYWYLQNLGQGPELLIRYENEEAVDDSQLPKDRFSAERLKGVDSTLKIQPAELGDSAVYLCASSSAYEQYFGPGTRLTVT.

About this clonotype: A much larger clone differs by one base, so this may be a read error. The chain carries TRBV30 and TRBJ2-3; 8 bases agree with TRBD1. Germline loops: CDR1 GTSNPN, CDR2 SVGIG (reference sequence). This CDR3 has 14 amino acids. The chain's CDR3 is CAWTQGQGTTTKYF. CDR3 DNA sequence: TGTGCCTGGACTCAAGGACAGGGAACGACTACGAAGTATTTT.

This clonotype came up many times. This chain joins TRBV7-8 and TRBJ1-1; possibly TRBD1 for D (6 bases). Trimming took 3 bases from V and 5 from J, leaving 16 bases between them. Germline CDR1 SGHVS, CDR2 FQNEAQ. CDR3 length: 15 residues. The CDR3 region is CASSLGGAGMTEAFF. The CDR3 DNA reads TGTGCCAGCAGCTTGGGGGGGGCAGGGATGACTGAAGCTTTCTTT.

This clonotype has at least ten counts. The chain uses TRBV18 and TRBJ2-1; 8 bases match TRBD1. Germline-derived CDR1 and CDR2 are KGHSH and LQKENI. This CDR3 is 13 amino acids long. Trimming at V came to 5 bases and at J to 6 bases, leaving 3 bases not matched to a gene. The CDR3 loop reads CASSSGQANEQFF. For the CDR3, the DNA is TGTGCCAGCTCATCGGGACAGGCCAATGAGCAGTTCTTC.

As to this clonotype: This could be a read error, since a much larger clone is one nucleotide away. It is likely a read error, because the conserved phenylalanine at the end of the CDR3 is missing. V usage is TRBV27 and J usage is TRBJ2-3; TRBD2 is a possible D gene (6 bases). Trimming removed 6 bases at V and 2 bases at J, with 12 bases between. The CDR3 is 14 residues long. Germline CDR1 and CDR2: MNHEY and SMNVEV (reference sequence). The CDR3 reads CASRVAVFTDTQYL. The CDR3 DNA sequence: TGTGCCAGCAGGGTAGCGGTCTTCACAGATACGCAGTATCTT.

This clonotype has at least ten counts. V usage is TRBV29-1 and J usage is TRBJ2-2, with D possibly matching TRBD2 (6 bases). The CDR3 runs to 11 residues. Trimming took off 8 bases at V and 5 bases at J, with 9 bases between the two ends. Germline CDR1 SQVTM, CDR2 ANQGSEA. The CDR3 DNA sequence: TGCAGCTGCCGGGGGACCGGGGAGCTGTTTTTT. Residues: CSCRGTGELFF.

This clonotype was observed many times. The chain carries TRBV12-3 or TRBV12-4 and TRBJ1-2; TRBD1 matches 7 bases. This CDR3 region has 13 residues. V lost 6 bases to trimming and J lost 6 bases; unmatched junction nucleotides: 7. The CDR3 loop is CASSTGTVDGYTF. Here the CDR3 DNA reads TGTGCCAGCAGCACCGGGACAGTTGATGGCTACACCTTC.

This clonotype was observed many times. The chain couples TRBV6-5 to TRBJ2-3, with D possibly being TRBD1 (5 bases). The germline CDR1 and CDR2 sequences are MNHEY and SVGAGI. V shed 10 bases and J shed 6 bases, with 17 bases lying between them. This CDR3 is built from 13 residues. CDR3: CATSSSGADTQYF. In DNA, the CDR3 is TGTGCCACCTCGTCGTCTGGGGCCGATACGCAGTATTTT.

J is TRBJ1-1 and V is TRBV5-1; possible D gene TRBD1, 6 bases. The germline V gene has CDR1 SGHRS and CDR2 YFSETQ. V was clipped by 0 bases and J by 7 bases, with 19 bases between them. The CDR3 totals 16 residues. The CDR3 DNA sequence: TGCGCCAGCAGCTTGGGGGGGCGGAGCGACAGTTATGAAGCTTTCTTT. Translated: CASSLGGRSDSYEAFF.

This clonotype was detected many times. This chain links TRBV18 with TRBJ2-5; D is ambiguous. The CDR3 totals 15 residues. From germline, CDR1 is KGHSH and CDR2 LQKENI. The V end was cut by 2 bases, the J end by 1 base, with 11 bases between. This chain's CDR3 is CASSPGRPPQETQYF. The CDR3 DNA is TGTGCCAGCTCACCAGGCCGGCCCCCCCAAGAGACCCAGTACTTC.

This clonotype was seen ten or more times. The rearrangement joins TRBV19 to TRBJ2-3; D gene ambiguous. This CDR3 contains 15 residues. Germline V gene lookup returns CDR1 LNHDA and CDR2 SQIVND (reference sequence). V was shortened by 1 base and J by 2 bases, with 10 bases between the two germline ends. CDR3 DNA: TGTGCCAGTAGTATAGCGGGCGAGGCCACAGATACGCAGTATTTT. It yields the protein CASSIAGEATDTQYF.

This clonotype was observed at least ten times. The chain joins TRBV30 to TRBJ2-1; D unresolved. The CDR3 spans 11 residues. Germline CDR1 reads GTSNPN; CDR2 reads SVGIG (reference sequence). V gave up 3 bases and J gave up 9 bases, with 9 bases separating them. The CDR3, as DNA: TGTGCCTGGAGAAGGCGGTCTGAGCAGTTCTTC. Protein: CAWRRRSEQFF.

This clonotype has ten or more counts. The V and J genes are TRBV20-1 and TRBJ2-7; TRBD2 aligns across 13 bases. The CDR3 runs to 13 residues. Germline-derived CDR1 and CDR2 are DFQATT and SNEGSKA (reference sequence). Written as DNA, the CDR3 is TGCAGCGCGGGGACTAGCGGGACGGTAAGGCAGTACTTC. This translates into CSAGTSGTVRQYF.

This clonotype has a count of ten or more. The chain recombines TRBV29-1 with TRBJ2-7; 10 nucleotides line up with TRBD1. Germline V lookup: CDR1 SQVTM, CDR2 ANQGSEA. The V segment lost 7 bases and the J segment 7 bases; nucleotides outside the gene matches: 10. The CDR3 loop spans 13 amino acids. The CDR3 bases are TGCAGCGCCCAGACAGGGGGCTTGGATGAGCAGTACTTC. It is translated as CSAQTGGLDEQYF.

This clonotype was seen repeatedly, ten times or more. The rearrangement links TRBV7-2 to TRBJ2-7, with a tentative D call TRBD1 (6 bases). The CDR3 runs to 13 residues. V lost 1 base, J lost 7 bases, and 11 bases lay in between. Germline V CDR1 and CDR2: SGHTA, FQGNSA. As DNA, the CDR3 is TGTGCCAGCAGCTTAGTAGCAGGGGAAGAGCAGTACTTC. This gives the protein CASSLVAGEEQYF. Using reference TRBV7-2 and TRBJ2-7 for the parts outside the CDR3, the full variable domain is GAGVSQSPSNKVTEKGKDVELRCDPISGHTALYWYRQSLGQGLEFLIYFQGNSAPDKSGLPSDRFSAERTGGSVSTLTIQRTQQEDSAVYLCASSLVAGEEQYFGPGTRLTVT.

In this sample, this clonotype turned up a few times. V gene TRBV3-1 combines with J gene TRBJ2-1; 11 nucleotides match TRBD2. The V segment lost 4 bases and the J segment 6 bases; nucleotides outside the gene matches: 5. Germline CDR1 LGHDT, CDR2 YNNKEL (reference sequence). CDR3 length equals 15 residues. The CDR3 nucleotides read TGTGCCAGCAGCCCAATAGCGGGAGGGTCCAATGAGCAGTTCTTC. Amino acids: CASSPIAGGSNEQFF.

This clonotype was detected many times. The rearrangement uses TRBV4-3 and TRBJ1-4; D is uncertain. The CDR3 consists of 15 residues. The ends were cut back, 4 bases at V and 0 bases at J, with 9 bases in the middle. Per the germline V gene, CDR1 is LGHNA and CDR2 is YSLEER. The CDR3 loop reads CASSLDGATNEKLFF. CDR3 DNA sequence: TGCGCCAGCAGCCTTGACGGAGCAACTAATGAAAAACTGTTTTTT.